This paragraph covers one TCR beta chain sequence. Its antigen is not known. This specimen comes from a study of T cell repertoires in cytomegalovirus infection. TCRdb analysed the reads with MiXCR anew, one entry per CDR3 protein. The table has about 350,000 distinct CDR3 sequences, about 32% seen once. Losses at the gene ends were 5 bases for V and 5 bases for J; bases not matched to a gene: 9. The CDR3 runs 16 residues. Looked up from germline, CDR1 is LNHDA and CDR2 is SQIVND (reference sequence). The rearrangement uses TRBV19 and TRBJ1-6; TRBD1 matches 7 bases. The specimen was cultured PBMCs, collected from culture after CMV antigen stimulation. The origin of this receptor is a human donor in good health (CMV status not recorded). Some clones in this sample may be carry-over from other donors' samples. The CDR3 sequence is CASSSDRDRNNSPLHF. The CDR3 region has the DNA TGTGCCAGTAGTTCCGACCGGGACAGAAATAATTCACCCCTCCACTTT.